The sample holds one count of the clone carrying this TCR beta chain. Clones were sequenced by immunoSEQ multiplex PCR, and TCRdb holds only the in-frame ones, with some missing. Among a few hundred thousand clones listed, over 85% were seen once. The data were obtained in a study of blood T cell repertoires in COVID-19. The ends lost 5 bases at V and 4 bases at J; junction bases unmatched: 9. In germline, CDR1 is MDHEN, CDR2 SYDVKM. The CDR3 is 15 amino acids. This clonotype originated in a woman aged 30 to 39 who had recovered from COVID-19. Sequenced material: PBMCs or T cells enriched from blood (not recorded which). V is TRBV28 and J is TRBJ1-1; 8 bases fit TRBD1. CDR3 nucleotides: TGTGCCAGCAGTACCCCTCACAGGGGGAGCACTGAAGCTTTCTTT. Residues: CASSTPHRGSTEAFF.